The sequence of this T cell receptor beta chain was determined in a study of shared clonotypes between healthy human individuals. At the level of the study: Donor ages ranged 18 to 49 years: two women, a few men.

As to this clone: Its antigen is unknown.

Study observations and caveats: Estimated clonotype richness was generally higher in naive than memory subsets.

The V and J ends lost 3 bases and 2 bases, in that order; junction bases with no gene match: 9. The V gene's germline CDR1 is MNHEY and CDR2 SMNVEV (reference sequence). The CDR3 runs to 16 residues. Naive CD8 isolation took CD45RO-negative cells positively selected for CCR7 and excluded terminally differentiated effector memory CD45RA+ cells. The study drew all its donors from Caucasian adults living in Nashville, Tennessee. Replicate sorted-subset PCRs were loaded with around 210 ng DNA, tens of thousands of T cell genomes. Only in-frame clones appear in the TCRdb table, and some are missing; sequencing was by immunoSEQ multiplex PCR. The sample shows around 650,000 clones, around 96% of them seen only once.

The specimen sequenced was naive CD8+ T cells sorted from blood. The receptor comes from a woman aged 30 to 39 in good health. The gene calls are TRBV27 and TRBJ2-7; 8 bases match TRBD1. The CDR3 DNA reads as TGTGCCAGCAGTTTTGGTCCCGGGACAGGTACCTACGAGCAGTACTTC. This encodes CASSFGPGTGTYEQYF.